One sample yielded the 13 T cell receptor beta chains listed below, sequenced in a study of blood T cell repertoires in COVID-19. Profiled with immunoSEQ multiplex PCR; TCRdb holds only in-frame clones, not every one. The sample yields about 410,000 clones, around 91% seen once. The sequenced material came from peripheral blood. Receptors originate from a woman aged 40 to 50 with COVID-19, enrolled during active disease.

The chain carries TRBV5-1 and TRBJ1-5, with 10 positions matching TRBD1. Trimming cost V 0 bases and J 6 bases; bases outside gene matches: 6. CDR1 is SGHRS, CDR2 YFSETQ, per germline. This CDR3 has 16 residues. CDR3 in amino acids: CASSLATGQGTQPQHF. CDR3 coding DNA: TGCGCCAGCAGCTTGGCTACGGGACAGGGGACTCAGCCCCAGCATTTT.

V usage is TRBV7-2 and J usage is TRBJ1-3; D not resolved. The V gene lost 5 bases and the J gene lost 0 bases, with 14 bases spanning the gap. The CDR3 loop spans 16 amino acids. Germline lookup yields CDR1 SGHTA and CDR2 FQGNSA. In DNA form, the CDR3 reads TGTGCCAGCAGCCCCGGAATAGCAAACTCTGGAAACACCATATATTTT. This sequence encodes CASSPGIANSGNTIYF.

V and J are TRBV9 and TRBJ1-2; 7 bases are a match to TRBD1. Germline V gene lookup returns CDR1 SGDLS and CDR2 YYNGEE. V lost 3 bases, J lost 4 bases, and 3 bases stayed unmatched. The CDR3 has 13 residues. The CDR3 sequence is CASSDGTAYGYTF. The CDR3 nucleotides read TGTGCCAGCAGCGACGGGACAGCCTATGGCTACACCTTC.

The table lists this clone with a count of one. This rearrangement joins TRBV6-5 to TRBJ2-2; 11 nucleotides match TRBD2. Germline V gene lookup returns CDR1 MNHEY and CDR2 SVGAGI. Losses at the gene ends were 8 bases for V and 3 bases for J; bases not matched to a gene: 5. The CDR3 is 15 residues long. CDR3 amino acids: CASFSGGAYTGELFF. In DNA form, the CDR3 reads TGTGCCAGCTTTAGCGGGGGGGCGTACACCGGGGAGCTGTTTTTT.

The V gene is TRBV5-4, the J gene TRBJ1-3; TRBD1 is a possible D gene (5 bases). The CDR3 consists of 15 residues. The V end was cut by 3 bases, the J end by 1 base, with 11 bases between. The germline V gene has CDR1 SGHNT and CDR2 YYREEE (reference sequence). This CDR3 is CASSWQGGSGNTIYF. The CDR3 coding sequence is TGTGCCAGCAGCTGGCAGGGAGGGTCTGGAAACACCATATATTTT.

The V gene is TRBV3-1 (or the pseudogene TRBV3-2), the J gene TRBJ2-7; TRBD2 agrees at 11 bases. The CDR3 is 18 residues long. V lost 9 bases and J lost 0; bases outside the gene matches: 16. Germline V lookup: CDR1 LGHDT, CDR2 YNNKEL (reference sequence). The CDR3 nucleotides are TGTGCCAGTGGGCCACGGGGATTAGCGGGGGGGCTCTCCTACGAGCAGTACTTC. Translated: CASGPRGLAGGLSYEQYF.

The genes are TRBV2 and TRBJ2-1; the D gene is possibly TRBD2 (6 bases). V lost 4 bases to trimming and J lost 6 bases, with 10 bases between them. The CDR3 extends over 13 amino acids. From germline, CDR1 is SNHLY and CDR2 FYNNEI. The DNA for the CDR3 is TGTGCCAGCAGTGCGGAGGGAGGCAATGAGCAGTTCTTC. Protein sequence: CASSAEGGNEQFF. Variable domain in full (rest from reference TRBV2 and TRBJ2-1): EPEVTQTPSHQVTQMGQEVILRCVPISNHLYFYWYRQILGQKVEFLVSFYNNEISEKSEIFDDQFSVERPDGSNFTLKIRSTKLEDSAMYFCASSAEGGNEQFFGPGTRLTVL.

V is TRBV7-9 and J is TRBJ2-7; D possibly corresponds to TRBD2 (6 bases). The CDR3 spans 13 residues. The ends were cut back, 5 bases at V and 4 bases at J, with 12 bases in the middle. Per germline, CDR1 SEHNR and CDR2 FQNEAQ (reference sequence). CDR3 nucleotides: TGTGCCAGCAGCAACCGGGAGCTGTACGAGCAGTACTTC. Its protein product is CASSNRELYEQYF.

This chain links TRBV21-1 with TRBJ1-5; the DNA was not used to check the table's D call, TRBD1. TRBV21-1 represents a pseudogene. The CDR3 consists of 17 residues. In DNA, the CDR3 is TGTGCCAGCAGCAAAGTGTTCAGGGGAGTCGGCAATCAGCCCCAGCATTTT. Its protein product is CASSKVFRGVGNQPQHF.

The gene calls are TRBV10-3 and TRBJ2-5; 9 bases are shared with TRBD1. The germline gives CDR1 ENHRY, CDR2 SYGVKD. This CDR3 contains 16 residues. V shed 4 bases and J 2 bases; nucleotides not matched to a gene: 8. CDR3: CAISGPSGQGQETQYF. The CDR3 DNA reads TGTGCCATCAGTGGCCCTTCGGGACAGGGACAAGAGACCCAGTACTTC.

The J gene is TRBJ2-5, the V gene TRBV29-1; 8 bases fit TRBD1. The CDR3 length is 13 residues. J gave up 4 bases and V 6 bases, and 7 bases lay outside the gene matches. Per germline, CDR1 SQVTM and CDR2 ANQGSEA. The CDR3 here is CSVLTGVRETQYF. The CDR3 DNA reads as TGCAGCGTCCTGACAGGGGTGCGAGAGACCCAGTACTTC.

J is TRBJ2-7 and V is TRBV12-3 or TRBV12-4, with TRBD1 matching over 7 bases. The length of the CDR3 is 13 residues. V shed 6 bases, J shed 3 bases, and the junction held 5 bases outside the gene matches. DNA of the CDR3: TGTGCCAGCAGGTCGACAGGGAACTACGAGCAGTACTTC. It yields the protein CASRSTGNYEQYF.

The rearrangement links TRBV24-1 to TRBJ2-7; D perhaps matches TRBD1 (5 bases). Between the trimmed V and J ends, which lost 6 bases and 3 bases, there was a span of 14 bases. Germline V gene sequence: CDR1 KGHDR, CDR2 SFDVKD. The CDR3 contains 14 residues. CDR3 in DNA: TGTGCCACCAGTTCGATGGAAAGGGGCTACGAGCAGTACTTC. As protein: CATSSMERGYEQYF.